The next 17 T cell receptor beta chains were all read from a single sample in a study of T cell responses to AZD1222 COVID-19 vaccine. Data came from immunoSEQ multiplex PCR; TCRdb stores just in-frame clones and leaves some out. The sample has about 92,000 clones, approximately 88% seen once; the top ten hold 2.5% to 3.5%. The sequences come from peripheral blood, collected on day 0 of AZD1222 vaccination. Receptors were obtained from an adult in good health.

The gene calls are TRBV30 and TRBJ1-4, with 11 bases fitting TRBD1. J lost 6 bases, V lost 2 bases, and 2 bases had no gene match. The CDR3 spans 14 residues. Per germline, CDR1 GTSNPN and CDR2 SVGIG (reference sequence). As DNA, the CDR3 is TGTGCCTGGAGTCGGACAGGGGGCTATGAAAAACTGTTTTTT. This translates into CAWSRTGGYEKLFF.

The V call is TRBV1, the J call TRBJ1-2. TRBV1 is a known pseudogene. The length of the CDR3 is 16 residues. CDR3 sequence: CTSSRKPRTGAFGYTF. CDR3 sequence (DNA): TGCACCAGCAGCCGAAAACCGAGGACCGGGGCCTTTGGCTACACCTTC.

Written as DNA, the CDR3 is TGTGCCAGCCGAGGATCTACGGCAGGGCGGAGCTCCTACGAGCAGTACTTC. This codes for CASRGSTAGRSSYEQYF. The J gene is TRBJ2-7, the V gene TRBV11-2, with D possibly TRBD1 on 5 matching bases. The germline V and J ends were trimmed by 8 bases and 0 bases, with 23 bases remaining between them. The germline gives CDR1 SGHAT, CDR2 FQNNGV. The CDR3 is 17 residues long.

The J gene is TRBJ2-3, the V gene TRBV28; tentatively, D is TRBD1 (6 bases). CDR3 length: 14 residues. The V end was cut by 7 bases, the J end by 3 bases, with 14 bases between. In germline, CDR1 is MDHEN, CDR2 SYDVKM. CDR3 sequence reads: CASIDAGETDTQYF. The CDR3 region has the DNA TGTGCCAGCATTGACGCAGGGGAAACAGATACGCAGTATTTT.

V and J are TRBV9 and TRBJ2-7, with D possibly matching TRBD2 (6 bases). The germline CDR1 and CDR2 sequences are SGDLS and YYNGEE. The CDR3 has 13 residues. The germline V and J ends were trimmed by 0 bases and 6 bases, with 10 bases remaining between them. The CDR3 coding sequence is TGTGCCAGCAGCGTAGTGGAGGGATCCGAGCAGTACTTC. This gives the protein CASSVVEGSEQYF.

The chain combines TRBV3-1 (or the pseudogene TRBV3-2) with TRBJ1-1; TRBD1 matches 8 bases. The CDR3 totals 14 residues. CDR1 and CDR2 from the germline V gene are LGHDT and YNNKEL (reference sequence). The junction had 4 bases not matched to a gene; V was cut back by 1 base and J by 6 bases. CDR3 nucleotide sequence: TGTGCCAGCAGCCAAGCGGACAGGGCCCCTGAAGCTTTCTTT. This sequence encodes CASSQADRAPEAFF.

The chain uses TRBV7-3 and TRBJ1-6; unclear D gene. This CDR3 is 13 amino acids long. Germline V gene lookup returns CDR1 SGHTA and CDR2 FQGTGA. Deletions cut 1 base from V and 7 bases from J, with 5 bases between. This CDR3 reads CASSLKQNSPLHF. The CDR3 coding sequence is TGTGCCAGCAGCTTAAAGCAGAATTCACCCCTCCACTTT.

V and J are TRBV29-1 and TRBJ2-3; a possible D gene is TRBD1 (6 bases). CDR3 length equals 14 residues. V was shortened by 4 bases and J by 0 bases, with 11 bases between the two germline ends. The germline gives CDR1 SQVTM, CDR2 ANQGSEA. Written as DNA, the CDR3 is TGCAGCGTTGGCCGCGGACAGAGCACAGATACGCAGTATTTT. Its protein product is CSVGRGQSTDTQYF.

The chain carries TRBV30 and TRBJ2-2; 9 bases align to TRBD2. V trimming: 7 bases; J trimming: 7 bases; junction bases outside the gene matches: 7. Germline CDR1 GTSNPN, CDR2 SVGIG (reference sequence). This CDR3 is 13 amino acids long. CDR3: CASAGGTSGELFF. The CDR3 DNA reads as TGTGCCTCGGCGGGAGGGACTAGCGGGGAGCTGTTTTTT.

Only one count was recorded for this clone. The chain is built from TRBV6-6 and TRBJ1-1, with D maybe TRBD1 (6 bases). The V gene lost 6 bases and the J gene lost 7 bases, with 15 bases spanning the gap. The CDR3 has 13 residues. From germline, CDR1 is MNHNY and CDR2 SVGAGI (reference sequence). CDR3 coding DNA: TGTGCCAGCAGCCCGGACAGAGTATATGAAGCTTTCTTT. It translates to CASSPDRVYEAFF.

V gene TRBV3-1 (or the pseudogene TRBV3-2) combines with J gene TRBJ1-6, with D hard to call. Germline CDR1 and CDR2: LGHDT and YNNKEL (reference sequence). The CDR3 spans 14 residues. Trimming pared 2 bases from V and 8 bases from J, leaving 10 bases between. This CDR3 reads CASSQRVNDSPLHF. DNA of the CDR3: TGTGCCAGCAGCCAAAGGGTGAACGATTCACCCCTCCACTTT.

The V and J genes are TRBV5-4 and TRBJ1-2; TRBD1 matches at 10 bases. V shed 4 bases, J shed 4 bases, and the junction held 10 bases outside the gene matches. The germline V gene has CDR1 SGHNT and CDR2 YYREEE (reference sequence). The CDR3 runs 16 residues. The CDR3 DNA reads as TGTGCCAGCAGCCCTCTTCCGGGACAGGGGTTCTATGGCTACACCTTC. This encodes CASSPLPGQGFYGYTF.

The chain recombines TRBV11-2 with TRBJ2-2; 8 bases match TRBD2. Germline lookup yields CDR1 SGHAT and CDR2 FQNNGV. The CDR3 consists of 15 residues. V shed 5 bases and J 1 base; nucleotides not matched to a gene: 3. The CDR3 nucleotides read TGTGCCAGCAGCCCCAGCGGGAGGAACACCGGGGAGCTGTTTTTT. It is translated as CASSPSGRNTGELFF.

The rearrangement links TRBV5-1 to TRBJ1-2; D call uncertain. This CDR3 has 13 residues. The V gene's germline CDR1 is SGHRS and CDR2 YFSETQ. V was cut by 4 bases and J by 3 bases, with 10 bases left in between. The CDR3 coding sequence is TGCGCCAGCAGCGTGGAAGTGGACTATGGCTACACCTTC. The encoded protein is CASSVEVDYGYTF. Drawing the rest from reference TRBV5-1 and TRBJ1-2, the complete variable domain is KAGVTQTPRYLIKTRGQQVTLSCSPISGHRSVSWYQQTPGQGLQFLFEYFSETQRNKGNFPGRFSGRQFSNSRSEMNVSTLELGDSALYLCASSVEVDYGYTFGSGTRLTVV.

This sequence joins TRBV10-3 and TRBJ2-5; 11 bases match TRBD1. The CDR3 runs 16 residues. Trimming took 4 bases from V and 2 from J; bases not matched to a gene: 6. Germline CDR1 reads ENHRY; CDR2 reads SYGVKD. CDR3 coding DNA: TGTGCCATCAGTGGCGTCGGACAGGGGGCTCAAGAGACCCAGTACTTC. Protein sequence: CAISGVGQGAQETQYF.

In nucleotides, the CDR3 is TGTGCCAGCAGCATACTACGGGTAGCCGCGAACACCGGGGAGCTGTTTTTT. This gives the protein CASSILRVAANTGELFF. The gene calls are TRBV9 and TRBJ2-2; D not certain. Germline V lookup: CDR1 SGDLS, CDR2 YYNGEE. V lost 4 bases and J lost 0, with 16 bases in between. The CDR3 extends over 17 amino acids.

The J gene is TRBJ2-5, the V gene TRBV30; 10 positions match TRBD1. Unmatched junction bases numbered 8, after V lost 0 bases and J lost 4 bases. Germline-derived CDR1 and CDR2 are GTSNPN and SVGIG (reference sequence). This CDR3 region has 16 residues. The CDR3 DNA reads TGTGCCTGGAGTGTTCCACGACAGGGGGCTAGAGAGACCCAGTACTTC. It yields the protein CAWSVPRQGARETQYF.